This is a list of T cell receptor beta chains from one sample in a study of PD-1 blockade in classical Hodgkin lymphoma. Here immunoSEQ multiplex PCR was the method, and the copy in TCRdb shows in-frame clones only, minus some. The sample includes tens of thousands of clones, around 89% of them seen just once. Specimen: peripheral blood mononuclear cells (PBMCs), collected at baseline. These receptors were collected from a human donor with classical Hodgkin lymphoma. The CDR3 runs from the conserved cysteine through the conserved F or W. A D gene is named only where the DNA matches it firmly. A row's size may be missing; if present it is once, few, many or a size class.

d_call: TRBD1
v_call: TRBV6-5
j_call: TRBJ2-7
clone_size: .
cdr3_nt: TGTGCCAGCAGGACAGGGATGGGGTACGAGCAGTACTTC
cdr3_aa: CASRTGMGYEQYF

d_call: .
v_call: TRBV25-1
j_call: TRBJ1-2
clone_size: .
cdr3_nt: TGTGCCAGCAGTGCGCAGGGTACTAACTATGGCTACACCTTC
cdr3_aa: CASSAQGTNYGYTF

d_call: TRBD2
v_call: TRBV19
j_call: TRBJ2-3
clone_size: .
cdr3_nt: TGTGCCAGCTCGCGGGGGTTGGCAGATACGCAGTATTTT
cdr3_aa: CASSRGLADTQYF

d_call: TRBD2
v_call: TRBV10-2
j_call: TRBJ2-5
clone_size: .
cdr3_nt: TGCGCCAGCAGTGTTCGGGCGGGGGATCGCACCCAGTACTTC
cdr3_aa: CASSVRAGDRTQYF

d_call: TRBD2
v_call: TRBV2
j_call: TRBJ2-5
clone_size: once
cdr3_nt: TGTGCCAGCAGTGATGTAGCGGGGCCGCAAGAGACCCAGTACTTC
cdr3_aa: CASSDVAGPQETQYF

d_call: TRBD1
v_call: TRBV7-8
j_call: TRBJ1-2
clone_size: .
cdr3_nt: TGTGCCAGCAGCTTATCTGTCGGGACAGGGTATGGCTACACCTTC
cdr3_aa: CASSLSVGTGYGYTF

d_call: .
v_call: TRBV27
j_call: TRBJ1-4
clone_size: .
cdr3_nt: TGTGCCAGCAGTTCTAGGGCCCTGACTAATGAAAAACTGTTTTTT
cdr3_aa: CASSSRALTNEKLFF

d_call: TRBD1
v_call: TRBV7-9
j_call: TRBJ2-7
clone_size: .
cdr3_nt: TGTGCCAGCAGCTCCTTAAGGACAGGGGTTCTCTACGAGCAGTACTTC
cdr3_aa: CASSSLRTGVLYEQYF

d_call: .
v_call: TRBV9
j_call: TRBJ2-1
clone_size: .
cdr3_nt: TGTGCCAGCAGCGCCTTAGGTGAGCAGTTCTTC
cdr3_aa: CASSALGEQFF

d_call: .
v_call: TRBV12-5
j_call: TRBJ2-7
clone_size: .
cdr3_nt: TGTGCTAGTGGTTTGCTTGGGAACGAGCAGTACTTC
cdr3_aa: CASGLLGNEQYF

d_call: .
v_call: TRBV6-5
j_call: TRBJ1-1
clone_size: .
cdr3_nt: TGTGCCAGCAGTACCCGAGGGGTCCAGGGTGAAGCTTTCTTT
cdr3_aa: CASSTRGVQGEAFF

d_call: .
v_call: TRBV15
j_call: TRBJ2-7
clone_size: .
cdr3_nt: TGTGCCACCAGCAGAGAGAGAGCTAGAGGTGGGGCAGGCCTCTCCTACGAGCAGTACTTC
cdr3_aa: CATSRERARGGAGLSYEQYF

d_call: .
v_call: TRBV19
j_call: TRBJ2-5
clone_size: once
cdr3_nt: TGTGCCAGCAACAAACAGGGACCGCAAGAGACCCAGTACTTC
cdr3_aa: CASNKQGPQETQYF

d_call: .
v_call: TRBV6-6
j_call: TRBJ1-1
clone_size: .
cdr3_nt: TGTGCCAGCAGTTACGGATCGGGGAACACTGAAGCTTTCTTT
cdr3_aa: CASSYGSGNTEAFF

d_call: .
v_call: TRBV7-8
j_call: TRBJ1-2
clone_size: .
cdr3_nt: TGTGCCAGCAGCTCCTTGGTGGGCTATGGCTACACCTTC
cdr3_aa: CASSSLVGYGYTF

d_call: .
v_call: TRBV4-1
j_call: TRBJ2-1
clone_size: .
cdr3_nt: TGCGCCAGCAGCCAAGACTGGGGCGTAGGAAGGAATGAGCAGTTCTTC
cdr3_aa: CASSQDWGVGRNEQFF

d_call: .
v_call: TRBV30
j_call: TRBJ2-7
clone_size: .
cdr3_nt: TGTGCCTGGACAGGGGACGGAGTTGAACAGTACTTC
cdr3_aa: CAWTGDGVEQYF

d_call: .
v_call: TRBV30
j_call: TRBJ1-5
clone_size: .
cdr3_nt: TGTGCCTGGAGCGAGTATACGGGACCCCTATCCAAACAGCCCCAGCATTTT
cdr3_aa: CAWSEYTGPLSKQPQHF

d_call: .
v_call: TRBV16
j_call: TRBJ1-3
clone_size: .
cdr3_nt: TGTGCCAGCGCCTGGGGCAGAGGAAACACCATATATTTT
cdr3_aa: CASAWGRGNTIYF

d_call: .
v_call: TRBV28
j_call: TRBJ1-6
clone_size: .
cdr3_nt: TGTGCCAGCAGTTTAAGGGCGGTGGATTCACCCCTCCACTTT
cdr3_aa: CASSLRAVDSPLHF

d_call: TRBD2
v_call: TRBV16
j_call: TRBJ2-7
clone_size: .
cdr3_nt: TGTGCCAGCAGCCAGAACCCCGGGAGGGCCTACGAGCAGTACTTC
cdr3_aa: CASSQNPGRAYEQYF

d_call: .
v_call: TRBV9
j_call: TRBJ1-3
clone_size: .
cdr3_nt: TGTGCCAGCAGCCCCCCTGGGGTGGACACCATATATTTT
cdr3_aa: CASSPPGVDTIYF

d_call: .
v_call: TRBV10-1
j_call: TRBJ1-2
clone_size: few
cdr3_nt: TGCGCCAGCGGCCCAGGGAGGAATGGCTACACCTTC
cdr3_aa: CASGPGRNGYTF

d_call: .
v_call: TRBV10-3
j_call: TRBJ1-2
clone_size: .
cdr3_nt: TGTGCCATCAGTGACAGCGTCAGTTATGATGGCTACACCTTC
cdr3_aa: CAISDSVSYDGYTF

d_call: TRBD1
v_call: TRBV5-1
j_call: TRBJ2-5
clone_size: .
cdr3_nt: TGCGCCAGCAGCTATGACAGGGGGGTGGAGACCCAGTACTTC
cdr3_aa: CASSYDRGVETQYF

d_call: .
v_call: TRBV25-1
j_call: TRBJ1-2
clone_size: .
cdr3_nt: TGTGCCAGCACCCCCCCTAGGGGTTCTCACTATGGCTACACCTTC
cdr3_aa: CASTPPRGSHYGYTF